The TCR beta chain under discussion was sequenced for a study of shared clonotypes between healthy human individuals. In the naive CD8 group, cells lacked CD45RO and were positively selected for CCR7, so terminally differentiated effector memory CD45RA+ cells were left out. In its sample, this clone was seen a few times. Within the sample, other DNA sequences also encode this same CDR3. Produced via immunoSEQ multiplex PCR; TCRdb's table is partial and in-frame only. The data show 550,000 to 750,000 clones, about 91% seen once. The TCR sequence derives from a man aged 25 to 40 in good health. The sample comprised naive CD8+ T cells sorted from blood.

CDR3 nucleotide sequence: TGTGCCAGCAGCGGGCCCGGCTACACCTTC. This gives the protein CASSGPGYTF. V usage is TRBV9 and J usage is TRBJ1-2, with D hard to call. The CDR3 spans 10 residues. Germline loops: CDR1 SGDLS, CDR2 YYNGEE. V was shortened by 3 bases and J by 8 bases, with 5 bases between the two germline ends.